This is a list of T cell receptor beta chains from one sample in a study of early T cells in non-severe SARS-CoV-2 infection. One entry per CDR3 protein results from TCRdb running MiXCR on the 5' RACE reads. The data hold roughly 80,000 distinct CDR3 sequences, with about a sixth observed a single time. The sequenced sample was whole blood. These receptors were collected from an adult who was a healthcare worker with PCR-confirmed SARS-CoV-2 infection or an uninfected control (not recorded which). Both conserved end residues are part of each CDR3. The D gene is left open where the match is weak. Only some rows state a clone size, as once, few, many or a class for expanded clones.

d_gene: TRBD1; j_gene: TRBJ2-3; v_gene: TRBV6-1; abundance: NA; CDR3aa: CASVGDRMDTQYF; CDR3nt: TGTGCCAGCGTTGGGGACAGGATGGATACGCAGTATTTT
d_gene: NA; j_gene: TRBJ1-3; v_gene: TRBV6-5; abundance: NA; CDR3aa: CASLGAERNTIYF; CDR3nt: TGTGCCAGTTTAGGGGCGGAAAGAAACACCATATATTTT
d_gene: TRBD2; j_gene: TRBJ2-5; v_gene: TRBV20-1; abundance: few; CDR3aa: CSARDLAGGPGETQYF; CDR3nt: TGCAGTGCTAGAGATCTAGCGGGAGGGCCTGGAGAGACCCAGTACTTC
d_gene: NA; j_gene: TRBJ2-5; v_gene: TRBV2; abundance: few; CDR3aa: CASREQGETQYF; CDR3nt: TGTGCCAGCAGAGAACAGGGAGAGACCCAGTACTTC
d_gene: NA; j_gene: TRBJ1-1; v_gene: TRBV6-5; abundance: NA; CDR3aa: CASSYSTGEAFF; CDR3nt: TGTGCCAGCAGTTACTCGACCGGGGAAGCTTTCTTT
d_gene: TRBD1; j_gene: TRBJ2-3; v_gene: TRBV5-1; abundance: NA; CDR3aa: CASSPRGQGRGDTQYF; CDR3nt: TGCGCCAGCAGCCCCCGAGGACAGGGCCGGGGTGATACGCAGTATTTT
d_gene: NA; j_gene: TRBJ2-7; v_gene: TRBV20-1; abundance: NA; CDR3aa: CSAVQGTYEQYF; CDR3nt: TGCAGTGCTGTTCAGGGGACCTACGAGCAGTACTTC
d_gene: NA; j_gene: TRBJ2-7; v_gene: TRBV20-1; abundance: few; CDR3aa: CSARAYVTDRYEQYF; CDR3nt: TGCAGTGCTAGAGCGTACGTGACTGATCGCTACGAGCAGTACTTC
d_gene: NA; j_gene: TRBJ1-2; v_gene: TRBV14; abundance: few; CDR3aa: CASSLGLGADYGYTF; CDR3nt: TGTGCCAGCAGCCTGGGATTGGGGGCGGACTATGGCTACACCTTC
d_gene: TRBD1; j_gene: TRBJ1-2; v_gene: TRBV6-5; abundance: NA; CDR3aa: CASSLYRTGGSYGYTF; CDR3nt: TGTGCCAGCAGCCTTTACCGGACAGGGGGGAGCTATGGCTACACCTTC
d_gene: TRBD1; j_gene: TRBJ1-2; v_gene: TRBV27; abundance: NA; CDR3aa: CASSLSGQPYYGYTF; CDR3nt: TGTGCCAGCAGTTTATCGGGACAGCCTTACTATGGCTACACCTTC
d_gene: TRBD2; j_gene: TRBJ2-3; v_gene: TRBV11-3; abundance: few; CDR3aa: CASSGSGRDTDTQYF; CDR3nt: TGTGCCAGCAGTGGTAGCGGGAGGGACACAGATACGCAGTATTTT
d_gene: NA; j_gene: TRBJ2-3; v_gene: TRBV24-1; abundance: few; CDR3aa: CATSDFFGNTQYF; CDR3nt: TGTGCCACCAGTGATTTCTTCGGGAATACGCAGTATTTT
d_gene: NA; j_gene: TRBJ1-3; v_gene: TRBV12-3/TRBV12-4; abundance: few; CDR3aa: CASSLVGSSGNTIYF; CDR3nt: TGTGCCAGCAGTTTAGTAGGGAGCTCTGGAAACACCATATATTTT
d_gene: NA; j_gene: TRBJ2-4; v_gene: TRBV29-1; abundance: NA; CDR3aa: CSPDRGLTLAKNIQYF; CDR3nt: TGCAGCCCTGACCGTGGACTGACTTTAGCCAAAAACATTCAGTACTTC
d_gene: TRBD2; j_gene: TRBJ2-1; v_gene: TRBV7-8; abundance: NA; CDR3aa: CASRGLAGFEQFF; CDR3nt: TGTGCCAGCAGGGGCCTAGCGGGATTTGAGCAGTTCTTC
d_gene: TRBD1; j_gene: TRBJ1-1; v_gene: TRBV18; abundance: NA; CDR3aa: CASQQGGTEAFF; CDR3nt: TGTGCCAGCCAACAGGGGGGGACTGAAGCTTTCTTT
d_gene: TRBD2; j_gene: TRBJ2-5; v_gene: TRBV11-2; abundance: many; CDR3aa: CASSLLGTNQETQYF; CDR3nt: TGTGCCAGCAGCTTGCTCGGGACTAACCAAGAGACCCAGTACTTC
d_gene: TRBD1; j_gene: TRBJ2-3; v_gene: TRBV18; abundance: NA; CDR3aa: CASSPRGQISTDTQYF; CDR3nt: TGTGCCAGCTCACCACGGGGACAGATCAGCACAGATACGCAGTATTTT
d_gene: NA; j_gene: TRBJ2-7; v_gene: TRBV27; abundance: NA; CDR3aa: CASSHRDGGYEQYF; CDR3nt: TGTGCCAGCAGTCACCGGGACGGAGGCTACGAGCAGTACTTC
d_gene: NA; j_gene: TRBJ1-5; v_gene: TRBV6-6; abundance: NA; CDR3aa: CASSSIPSGGAGQPQHF; CDR3nt: TGTGCCAGCAGTTCAATCCCGAGTGGGGGCGCGGGTCAGCCCCAGCATTTT
d_gene: NA; j_gene: TRBJ2-1; v_gene: TRBV19; abundance: NA; CDR3aa: CASSMAGWPSEQFF; CDR3nt: TGTGCCAGCAGTATGGCGGGGTGGCCGAGTGAGCAGTTCTTC
d_gene: TRBD2; j_gene: TRBJ2-7; v_gene: TRBV7-9; abundance: NA; CDR3aa: CASSLQLVGGREQYF; CDR3nt: TGTGCCAGCAGCTTACAGCTAGTGGGAGGGCGCGAGCAGTACTTC
d_gene: NA; j_gene: TRBJ2-7; v_gene: TRBV27; abundance: NA; CDR3aa: CASSFQGRTYEQYF; CDR3nt: TGTGCCAGCAGTTTTCAGGGGCGAACCTACGAGCAGTACTTC
d_gene: TRBD2; j_gene: TRBJ2-1; v_gene: TRBV29-1; abundance: NA; CDR3aa: CSVGLAGGNEQFF; CDR3nt: TGCAGCGTTGGACTAGCGGGAGGGAATGAGCAGTTCTTC
d_gene: TRBD1; j_gene: TRBJ2-1; v_gene: TRBV2; abundance: many; CDR3aa: CASSPDRGAYNEQFF; CDR3nt: TGTGCCAGCAGCCCCGACAGGGGTGCCTACAATGAGCAGTTCTTC
d_gene: NA; j_gene: TRBJ1-1; v_gene: TRBV3-1; abundance: NA; CDR3aa: CASSHHSSRNGEKNTEAFF; CDR3nt: TGTGCCAGCAGCCATCATTCCTCCCGAAACGGGGAAAAGAACACTGAAGCTTTCTTT
d_gene: TRBD1; j_gene: TRBJ2-1; v_gene: TRBV7-6; abundance: few; CDR3aa: CASSPGPGQGYNEQFF; CDR3nt: TGTGCCAGCAGCCCCGGACCGGGACAGGGCTACAATGAGCAGTTCTTC
d_gene: NA; j_gene: TRBJ2-6; v_gene: TRBV21-1; abundance: NA; CDR3aa: CASSRKVGGLPLSGANVLTF; CDR3nt: TGTGCCAGCAGCCGGAAGGTGGGGGGGCTGCCGTTATCTGGGGCCAACGTCCTGACTTTC
d_gene: TRBD1; j_gene: TRBJ1-2; v_gene: TRBV9; abundance: NA; CDR3aa: CASRTTGGAYGYTF; CDR3nt: TGTGCCAGCAGAACTACAGGGGGCGCCTATGGCTACACCTTC
d_gene: TRBD2; j_gene: TRBJ2-3; v_gene: TRBV5-1; abundance: few; CDR3aa: CASSLLSSGGVTDTQYF; CDR3nt: TGCGCCAGCAGCTTGTTAAGTAGCGGGGGGGTCACAGATACGCAGTATTTT
d_gene: NA; j_gene: TRBJ2-7; v_gene: TRBV29-1; abundance: NA; CDR3aa: CSVGAHGGEQYF; CDR3nt: TGCAGCGTTGGTGCGCATGGGGGCGAGCAGTACTTC
d_gene: TRBD2; j_gene: TRBJ2-1; v_gene: TRBV2; abundance: many; CDR3aa: CASSGGSGRVEEQFF; CDR3nt: TGTGCCAGCAGTGGGGGTAGCGGGAGAGTAGAGGAGCAGTTCTTC
d_gene: NA; j_gene: TRBJ2-1; v_gene: TRBV24-1; abundance: many; CDR3aa: CATSYTNEQFF; CDR3nt: TGTGCCACCAGCTACACAAATGAGCAGTTCTTC
d_gene: TRBD1; j_gene: TRBJ1-4; v_gene: TRBV10-3; abundance: few; CDR3aa: CAISRRGGVGKLFF; CDR3nt: TGTGCCATCAGTAGGAGAGGGGGCGTCGGAAAACTGTTTTTT
d_gene: NA; j_gene: TRBJ2-5; v_gene: TRBV6-1; abundance: NA; CDR3aa: CASSEGETQYF; CDR3nt: TGTGCCAGCAGTGAGGGGGAGACCCAGTACTTC
d_gene: TRBD1; j_gene: TRBJ1-1; v_gene: TRBV29-1; abundance: NA; CDR3aa: CSVEELGQGAFF; CDR3nt: TGCAGCGTTGAAGAGCTAGGACAGGGGGCTTTCTTT
d_gene: NA; j_gene: TRBJ2-1; v_gene: TRBV5-5; abundance: many; CDR3aa: CASSLGQAAYNEQFF; CDR3nt: TGTGCCAGCAGCTTGGGACAGGCCGCCTACAATGAGCAGTTCTTC
d_gene: TRBD2; j_gene: TRBJ2-5; v_gene: TRBV28; abundance: many; CDR3aa: CASSGGGGVRETQYF; CDR3nt: TGTGCCAGCAGTGGAGGTGGGGGGGTCCGGGAGACCCAGTACTTC
d_gene: NA; j_gene: TRBJ2-2; v_gene: TRBV5-1; abundance: few; CDR3aa: CASSLTARDTGELFF; CDR3nt: TGCGCCAGCAGCTTGACAGCGCGGGACACCGGGGAGCTGTTTTTT
d_gene: TRBD1; j_gene: TRBJ1-2; v_gene: TRBV6-5; abundance: NA; CDR3aa: CASRGTGKSGYTF; CDR3nt: TGTGCCAGCAGGGGGACAGGGAAGTCTGGCTACACCTTC
d_gene: TRBD1; j_gene: TRBJ2-2; v_gene: TRBV29-1; abundance: few; CDR3aa: CSVLRAEQGAKTGELFF; CDR3nt: TGCAGCGTCCTCAGGGCGGAACAGGGGGCGAAAACCGGGGAGCTGTTTTTT
d_gene: NA; j_gene: TRBJ2-7; v_gene: TRBV30; abundance: NA; CDR3aa: CAWRKPTELREQYF; CDR3nt: TGTGCCTGGAGGAAGCCTACGGAATTGAGGGAGCAGTACTTC
d_gene: NA; j_gene: TRBJ1-4; v_gene: TRBV6-1; abundance: NA; CDR3aa: CASSEARTPTNEKLFF; CDR3nt: TGTGCCAGCAGTGAAGCGCGGACCCCAACTAATGAAAAACTGTTTTTT
d_gene: TRBD2; j_gene: TRBJ2-7; v_gene: TRBV27; abundance: NA; CDR3aa: CASSSGLSGLGQYF; CDR3nt: TGTGCCAGCAGTTCGGGACTATCCGGTCTAGGGCAGTACTTC
d_gene: TRBD1; j_gene: TRBJ2-6; v_gene: TRBV27; abundance: few; CDR3aa: CASSLSEDRSPVSGANVLTF; CDR3nt: TGTGCCAGCAGTCTCTCAGAGGACAGGTCCCCTGTTTCTGGGGCCAACGTCCTGACTTTC
d_gene: NA; j_gene: TRBJ2-5; v_gene: TRBV18; abundance: NA; CDR3aa: CASSRLGVTETQYF; CDR3nt: TGTGCCAGCTCACGGCTGGGAGTCACAGAGACCCAGTACTTC